These 20 T cell receptor beta chains share one sample of origin, sequenced in a study of blood T cells in healthy people across ages. PCR was performed a second time for 7 to 11 cycles using a sample-barcoded 5' primer and a J-beta primer mix. TCRdb recomputed calls from the 5' RACE reads with MiXCR, one row per CDR3 protein. The sample has just over 1 million distinct CDR3 sequences; 40% to 55% are singletons. Sequencing input: blood. The origin of the receptors is a woman aged 60-75 years in good health.

Notes on this clonotype: Relative to the germline gene, one junction end is altered; a read error may explain this. This chain joins TRBV12-3 or TRBV12-4 and TRBJ2-3, with TRBD2 matching 9 bases. This CDR3 is built from 18 residues. As DNA, the CDR3 is TGTGCCAGCACCGGTCCCGGGACTAGCAGATTCCGCACAGATGCGCAGTATTTT. Protein product: CASTGPGTSRFRTDAQYF.

V usage is TRBV18 and J usage is TRBJ2-5; D is uncertain. CDR3 length: 15 residues. Germline-derived CDR1 and CDR2 are KGHSH and LQKENI. V lost 1 base to trimming and J lost 2 bases, with 11 bases between them. The CDR3 coding sequence is TGTGCCAGCTCACCACTTCCTGCGCAGCAAGAGACCCAGTACTTC. It specifies CASSPLPAQQETQYF.

The chain couples TRBV29-1 to TRBJ1-2; D is undetermined. CDR1 SQVTM and CDR2 ANQGSEA come from the germline V gene. V was trimmed by 3 bases and J by 4 bases, leaving 9 bases between them. There are 12 residues in the CDR3. The CDR3 DNA reads TGCAGCGTTGAGGACGGTCCCTATGGCTACACCTTC. It encodes CSVEDGPYGYTF.

The chain combines TRBV20-1 with TRBJ1-2, with D tentatively TRBD1 (5 bases). CDR1 is DFQATT, CDR2 SNEGSKA, per germline (reference sequence). The germline V and J ends were trimmed by 0 bases and 4 bases, with 12 bases remaining between them. This CDR3 comprises 14 residues. The CDR3 sequence is CSARDSGRVYGYTF. CDR3 DNA: TGCAGTGCTAGAGATTCTGGCAGGGTCTATGGCTACACCTTC.

The chain employs TRBV6-5 and TRBJ2-7; no definite D call. The CDR3 spans 14 residues. V was clipped by 7 bases and J by 2 bases, with 15 bases between them. CDR1 and CDR2 (germline): MNHEY, SVGAGI. The CDR3 coding sequence is TGTGCCAGCACGGCCCTTCGAGGCCCCTACGAGCAGTACTTC. Translated: CASTALRGPYEQYF.

This chain joins TRBV5-1 and TRBJ2-7, with 7 bases that match TRBD1. Losses at the gene ends were 4 bases for V and 3 bases for J; bases not matched to a gene: 10. Germline CDR1 reads SGHRS; CDR2 reads YFSETQ. The CDR3 totals 15 residues. CDR3 sequence reads: CASSPDRMALYEQYF. In DNA form, the CDR3 reads TGCGCCAGCAGCCCGGACAGGATGGCTCTCTACGAGCAGTACTTC.

The CDR3 DNA reads TGTGCCAGCACAGTAACTAGCGGGAGCCGATACTACGAGCAGTACTTC. Protein product: CASTVTSGSRYYEQYF. The V call is TRBV7-9, the J call TRBJ2-7, with 11 nucleotides matching TRBD2. Germline trimming cut 7 bases from V and 3 bases from J; bases unmatched to any gene: 11. Germline V gives CDR1 SEHNR, CDR2 FQNEAQ (reference sequence). The CDR3 sequence is 16 residues long.

Only one count was recorded for this clonotype. The gene calls are TRBV20-1 and TRBJ2-3; 7 bases are a match to TRBD2. The CDR3 runs to 14 residues. The germline V gene encodes CDR1 DFQATT and CDR2 SNEGSKA (reference sequence). Trimming removed 0 bases from V and 3 bases from J; junction bases left unmatched: 3. CDR3 nucleotide sequence: TGCAGTGCTAGAGATGTACTAGCGACAGATACGCAGTATTTT. Translation gives CSARDVLATDTQYF.

As for this clonotype: Germline is not matched at one junction end, which may reflect a read error. The genes are TRBV2 and TRBJ2-7; the match to TRBD1 covers 7 bases. Germline V gene sequence: CDR1 SNHLY, CDR2 FYNNEI. This CDR3 region has 14 residues. DNA of the CDR3: TGTGCCAGCAGTTCTACAGGGGCCTCCTGCGAGCAGTACTTC. This codes for CASSSTGASCEQYF. The whole variable domain, remainder taken from reference TRBV2 and TRBJ2-7, is EPEVTQTPSHQVTQMGQEVILRCVPISNHLYFYWYRQILGQKVEFLVSFYNNEISEKSEIFDDQFSVERPDGSNFTLKIRSTKLEDSAMYFCASSSTGASCEQYFGPGTRLTVT.

This chain joins TRBV27 and TRBJ2-1, with D possibly being TRBD2 (6 bases). Germline V gene lookup returns CDR1 MNHEY and CDR2 SMNVEV (reference sequence). V gave up 6 bases and J gave up 7 bases, with 19 bases separating them. This CDR3 spans 15 amino acids. CDR3 bases: TGTGCCAGCAGGCCTTTGGCGGGATTGCGGAATGAGCAGTTCTTC. The encoded protein is CASRPLAGLRNEQFF.

The rearrangement links TRBV28 to TRBJ2-1, with D possibly TRBD2 on 7 matching bases. This CDR3 contains 14 residues. Germline V lookup: CDR1 MDHEN, CDR2 SYDVKM. Deletions cut 5 bases from V and 15 bases from J, with 23 bases between. The CDR3 DNA reads as TGTGCCAGCAGTCTTGAGGGGGGGCTAGCCCCGGGGTTCTTC. This translates into CASSLEGGLAPGFF.

The chain recombines TRBV20-1 with TRBJ2-1, with TRBD1 as a possible D gene (6 bases). V shed 0 bases and J shed 4 bases, with 16 bases lying between them. The CDR3 covers 16 residues. CDR1 is DFQATT and CDR2 is SNEGSKA in the germline V gene (reference sequence). This CDR3 is CSARDPWTADYNEQFF. CDR3 nucleotides: TGCAGTGCTAGAGATCCTTGGACAGCGGATTACAATGAGCAGTTCTTC.

J is TRBJ2-1 and V is TRBV29-1; tentative D call: TRBD2 (5 bases). Deletions cut 2 bases from V and 6 bases from J, with 14 bases between. The germline gives CDR1 SQVTM, CDR2 ANQGSEA. The CDR3 sequence is 14 residues long. The CDR3 sequence: CSVEKDLAINEQFF. CDR3 sequence (DNA): TGCAGCGTTGAAAAGGATCTAGCAATCAATGAGCAGTTCTTC.

This clonotype was detected many times. This sequence may be a read error, since a much larger clone differs from it by one base. The chain is built from TRBV4-1 and TRBJ2-5; 7 bases fit TRBD2. This CDR3 comprises 15 residues. The junction had 13 bases not matched to a gene; V was cut back by 1 base and J by 11 bases. Germline loops: CDR1 MGHRA, CDR2 YSYEKL. CDR3 sequence reads: CASSQVVLAANEQYF. CDR3 nucleotide sequence: TGCGCCAGCAGCCAAGTCGTCCTAGCGGCTAATGAGCAGTACTTC.

The V gene is TRBV21-1, the J gene TRBJ2-1; no DNA check was done on the table's D call, TRBD2. TRBV21-1 is a listed pseudogene. The CDR3 runs to 13 residues. The CDR3: CASSILAGNEQFF. In DNA, the CDR3 is TGTGCCAGCAGCATACTAGCAGGCAATGAGCAGTTCTTT.

V and J are TRBV6-5 and TRBJ2-2; 8 bases are shared with TRBD1. CDR3 size: 16 residues. V shed 5 bases, J shed 3 bases, and the junction held 8 bases outside the gene matches. Germline-derived CDR1 and CDR2 are MNHEY and SVGAGI. CDR3 sequence (DNA): TGTGCCAGCAGTACCCTGACAGGGGAGGACACCGGGGAGCTGTTTTTT. It specifies CASSTLTGEDTGELFF.

The rearrangement links TRBV27 to TRBJ2-5, with 12 bases aligning to TRBD2. The J call may be wrong; the DNA end is better matched by TRBJ2-7. The CDR3 spans 15 residues. Germline V gene lookup returns CDR1 MNHEY and CDR2 SMNVEV (reference sequence). CDR3 nucleotides: TGTGCCAGCAGGACCCTAGCGGGAGGGCTCTACGAGCAGTACTTC. This translates into CASRTLAGGLYEQYF.

V usage is TRBV28 and J usage is TRBJ2-5; D gene ambiguous. The closer fit of TRBJ2-7 to the DNA end suggests the J call may be wrong. CDR1 and CDR2 from the germline V gene are MDHEN and SYDVKM. This CDR3 has 14 residues. DNA of the CDR3: TGTGCCAGCAGTTTAATGGGCACCACCTACGAGCAGTACTTC. It encodes CASSLMGTTYEQYF.

This clonotype occurred a few times. The V call is TRBV5-1, the J call TRBJ2-7, with 7 bases that match TRBD1. Germline values: CDR1 SGHRS, CDR2 YFSETQ. Germline trimming cut 1 base from V and 4 bases from J; bases unmatched to any gene: 11. This CDR3 has 16 residues. CDR3 region: CASSLKGAARGYEQYF. The CDR3 region has the DNA TGCGCCAGCAGCTTGAAAGGAGCGGCCAGGGGGTACGAGCAGTACTTC.

The chain employs TRBV28 and TRBJ2-6; the D is unclear. V lost 5 bases and J lost 3, with 5 bases in between. Germline V gives CDR1 MDHEN, CDR2 SYDVKM. This CDR3 comprises 13 residues. The CDR3 bases are TGTGCCAGCAGTAAAGGTGGGGCCAACGTCCTGACTTTC. Amino acid sequence: CASSKGGANVLTF.